A single sample is the source of the 24 T cell receptor beta chains below, sequenced in a study of tumor-infiltrating lymphocytes in oesophageal squamous cell carcinoma. TCRdb ran MiXCR on the PCR reads and lists one entry per CDR3 protein. The table includes roughly 10,000 distinct CDR3 sequences, less than 75% detected once. Sequenced: esophageal tumor tissue. The source is a female donor with esophageal squamous cell carcinoma.

This clonotype appeared a single time. The genes are TRBV6-1 and TRBJ2-7, with D hard to call. The germline gives CDR1 MNHNS, CDR2 SASEGT. The V and J ends lost 0 bases and 2 bases respectively, with 11 bases between them. CDR3 length equals 15 residues. Here the CDR3 DNA reads TGTGCCAGCAGTGAAGCGCGAAATGTAGCCTACGAGCAGTACTTC. Its translation: CASSEARNVAYEQYF.

The genes are TRBV27 and TRBJ1-2; 9 bases line up with TRBD1. Looked up from germline, CDR1 is MNHEY and CDR2 is SMNVEV (reference sequence). CDR3 size: 14 residues. V gave up 7 bases and J gave up 3 bases; unmatched junction bases: 6. The CDR3 region is CASKGTGWDYGYTF. In nucleotides, the CDR3 is TGTGCCAGCAAAGGGACAGGGTGGGACTATGGCTACACCTTC.

The CDR3 sequence: CASSFETGRYIQYF. CDR3 DNA: TGTGCCAGCAGCTTCGAGACAGGAAGATACATTCAGTACTTC. The chain combines TRBV6-6 with TRBJ2-4, with D perhaps TRBD1 (6 bases). The CDR3 length is 14 residues. The V gene's germline CDR1 is MNHNY and CDR2 SVGAGI (reference sequence). The V end was cut by 6 bases, the J end by 8 bases, with 17 bases between.

This chain uses TRBV7-2 with TRBJ2-5; no firm D call. The end of the DNA fits TRBJ2-1 better, so the J call may be wrong. Germline V lookup: CDR1 SGHTA, CDR2 FQGNSA. This CDR3 is 15 amino acids long. In DNA form, the CDR3 reads TGTGCCAGCAGCTTAGAACAACTTCTGGCCAATGAGCAGTTCTTC. It encodes CASSLEQLLANEQFF.

The V and J genes are TRBV7-2 and TRBJ2-3; 13 bases map to TRBD2. The end of the DNA fits TRBJ2-7 better, so the J call may be wrong. The germline V gene encodes CDR1 SGHTA and CDR2 FQGNSA. The CDR3 length is 17 residues. CDR3 nucleotides: TGTGCCAGCAGCTTAGGAACTAGCGGGGGGGCCTCTAGCGAGCAGTACTTC. Translated, it gives CASSLGTSGGASSEQYF.

The chain links TRBV7-9 to TRBJ1-1, with D perhaps matching TRBD1 (5 bases). The V end lost 3 bases, the J end lost 4 bases, and 12 bases lay between the germline ends. This CDR3 has 14 residues. Germline V gives CDR1 SEHNR, CDR2 FQNEAQ (reference sequence). In DNA form, the CDR3 reads TGTGCCAGCAGCTTCAACTGGGGGGGCACTGAAGCTTTCTTT. Translation: CASSFNWGGTEAFF.

This chain connects TRBV28 to TRBJ2-7; D not certain. V lost 5 bases to trimming and J lost 6 bases, with 14 bases between them. The CDR3 has 13 residues. Germline V gene lookup returns CDR1 MDHEN and CDR2 SYDVKM. CDR3 loop: CASSGRIKFEQYF. The CDR3 DNA follows: TGTGCCAGCAGTGGACGAATAAAGTTCGAGCAGTACTTC.

The CDR3 protein is CASSLEGYGNEQYF. For the CDR3, the DNA is TGTGCCAGCAGCTTAGAGGGATATGGAAACGAGCAGTACTTC. The gene calls are TRBV11-3 and TRBJ2-7; no reliable D call. CDR3 size: 14 residues. V dropped 0 bases and J dropped 5 bases, with 11 bases sitting between them. Germline V CDR1 and CDR2: SGHNT, YENEEA.

The genes are TRBV7-3 and TRBJ2-5; D is ambiguous. The assigned J gene may be wrong: the sequence end matches TRBJ2-7 better. Germline V lookup: CDR1 SGHTA, CDR2 FQGTGA. The CDR3 runs to 14 residues. The CDR3 region is CASSPRQIAYEQYF. The CDR3 DNA reads as TGTGCCAGCAGCCCCCGGCAGATTGCTTACGAGCAGTACTTC.

A note on this clonotype: Germline and junction disagree at one end, which may indicate a read error. The V and J genes are TRBV7-6 and TRBJ2-5, with TRBD1 identical over 7 bases. Germline CDR1 is SGHVS and CDR2 is FNYEAQ. The length of the CDR3 is 15 residues. The CDR3 bases are TGTGCTAGCAGCTTAGCGTCGACAGGGTACGAGACCCAGTACTTC. The encoded protein is CASSLASTGYETQYF. The full variable domain, with the rest looked up from reference TRBV7-6 and TRBJ2-5, is GAGVSQSPRYKVTKRGQDVALRCDPISGHVSLYWYRQALGQGPEFLTYFNYEAQQDKSGLPNDRFSAERPEGSISTLTIQRTEQRDSAMYRCASSLASTGYETQYFGPGTRLLVL.

The rearrangement links TRBV28 to TRBJ2-1; D ambiguous. This CDR3 has 11 amino acids. Trimming shortened V by 3 bases and J by 6 bases, and 3 bases separated the two germline ends. Germline CDR1 MDHEN, CDR2 SYDVKM. The CDR3 region is CASSFLNEQFF. The CDR3 DNA sequence: TGTGCCAGCAGTTTTCTCAATGAGCAGTTCTTC.

CDR3 sequence: CASSQDRTGRPYGYTF. In DNA, the CDR3 is TGCGCCAGCAGCCAAGATCGAACAGGTCGGCCCTATGGCTACACCTTC. The chain carries TRBV4-3 and TRBJ2-7, with TRBD1 as a possible D gene (5 bases). The last part of the DNA fits TRBJ1-2 better; the J call may be wrong. This CDR3 comprises 16 residues. Germline CDR1 reads LGHNA; CDR2 reads YSLEER.

This clonotype was detected only once. The genes are TRBV6-1 and TRBJ2-3; weak D call: TRBD2 (5 bases). The J call may be faulty, since TRBJ2-7 better matches the DNA end. CDR3 length: 15 residues. CDR1 is MNHNS, CDR2 SASEGT, per germline. CDR3 residues: CASEYTSGPFYEQYF. In DNA form, the CDR3 reads TGTGCCAGCGAATACACGAGCGGCCCTTTTTACGAGCAGTACTTC.

This clonotype came up many times. Here the CDR3 DNA reads TGTGCCAGCAGTTTAGGTGGGACCCAAGAGACCCAGTACTTC. This translates into CASSLGGTQETQYF. The rearrangement links TRBV12-3 or TRBV12-4 to TRBJ2-5; D assignment may be TRBD1 or TRBD2 (5 bases each). Trimming left V 1 base short and J 1 base short, with 7 bases between. CDR3 length: 14 amino acids.

The chain recombines TRBV12-5 with TRBJ2-1; the D gene could be TRBD1 or TRBD2 (5 bases each). The last part of the DNA fits TRBJ2-5 better; the J call may be wrong. The CDR3 is 16 amino acids. The germline CDR1 and CDR2 sequences are LGHNT and FRNRAP. CDR3 DNA: TGTGCTAGTGGTTTGGGAGCCTCGGGGACCGAAGAGACCCAGTACTTC. It is translated as CASGLGASGTEETQYF.

The J gene is TRBJ2-5, the V gene TRBV6-5, with D possibly being TRBD1 (6 bases). The CDR3 is 17 amino acids. Germline CDR1 and CDR2: MNHEY and SVGAGI. Trimming removed 0 bases from V and 1 base from J, with 15 bases in between. For the CDR3, the DNA is TGTGCCAGCAGTTACTCCACAGGGAGATGGGTCCAAGAGACCCAGTACTTC. Translation: CASSYSTGRWVQETQYF.

V usage is TRBV5-3 and J usage is TRBJ2-5; 10 nucleotides line up with TRBD1. TRBV5-3 is annotated as an ORF whose role is uncertain. This CDR3 comprises 15 residues. The V segment lost 8 bases and the J segment 10 bases; nucleotides outside the gene matches: 17. CDR3: CASSLEYRQGAIQYF. Written as DNA, the CDR3 is TGTGCCAGCAGCCTCGAATATAGACAGGGGGCCATCCAGTACTTC.

Comments on this clonotype: As the CDR3 is not closed by the conserved phenylalanine or tryptophan, this likely results from a read error. The DNA is omitted, as the CDR3 cannot be located on it reliably, and the CDR3 follows TCRdb's listing. This chain joins TRBV7-1 and TRBJ2-1; whether TRBD1, the table's D call, matches the DNA was not checked. TRBV7-1 is an ORF, and what it does is uncertain. With termini counted, the CDR3 has 16 amino acids. The CDR3 is CASSPQTAPNEQFFGA.

By share of the sample, this clonotype is large. This chain joins TRBV7-8 and TRBJ2-1, with 9 bases identical to TRBD1. J gave up 4 bases and V 1 base, and 5 bases lay outside the gene matches. This CDR3 comprises 16 residues. Germline V gene data show CDR1 as SGHVS and CDR2 as FQNEAQ. The CDR3 bases are TGTGCCAGCAGCTTAGGCTGGGGACAGGGATACAATGAGCAGTTCTTC. It specifies CASSLGWGQGYNEQFF.

V gene TRBV7-6 combines with J gene TRBJ2-2, with a possible D match to TRBD1 (6 bases). CDR1 is SGHVS, CDR2 FNYEAQ, per germline. V was clipped by 5 bases and J by 0 bases, with 16 bases between them. This CDR3 has 17 residues. The CDR3 DNA follows: TGTGCCAGCAGCCAAGGGGGTACAGATCCGAACACCGGGGAGCTGTTTTTT. Translation: CASSQGGTDPNTGELFF. The full variable domain, completed using reference TRBV7-6 and TRBJ2-2, is GAGVSQSPRYKVTKRGQDVALRCDPISGHVSLYWYRQALGQGPEFLTYFNYEAQQDKSGLPNDRFSAERPEGSISTLTIQRTEQRDSAMYRCASSQGGTDPNTGELFFGEGSRLTVL.

The rearrangement joins TRBV6-6 to TRBJ2-1; tentative D call: TRBD2 (6 bases). V lost 2 bases and J lost 16, with 18 bases in between. Germline CDR1 reads MNHNY; CDR2 reads SVGAGI (reference sequence). This CDR3 is 13 amino acids long. The CDR3 spells CASSYTKTSLDFF. The CDR3 DNA reads TGTGCCAGCAGTTACACGAAGACTAGTCTTGATTTCTTC.

This clonotype qualifies as large. The V and J genes are TRBV11-3 and TRBJ2-7; D gene ambiguous. CDR1 and CDR2 from the germline V gene are SGHNT and YENEEA. V lost 6 bases and J 2 bases, leaving 14 bases between the germline ends. This CDR3 region has 14 residues. CDR3 coding DNA: TGTGCCAGCAGGTCTAGATTTTCTCCCTACGAGCAGTACTTC. Amino acid sequence: CASRSRFSPYEQYF.

V usage is TRBV12-3 or TRBV12-4 and J usage is TRBJ2-1; either TRBD1 or TRBD2 may fit D (5 bases each). The J call could be wrong; TRBJ2-7 is a better fit for the DNA end. The CDR3 consists of 11 residues. CDR3 DNA: TGTGCCTCTGGGGGTAACTACGAGCAGTACTTC. As protein: CASGGNYEQYF.

This clonotype was observed a handful of times. This chain connects TRBV7-9 to TRBJ2-5; possible D gene TRBD2, 6 bases. The DNA matches TRBJ2-1 better at its end, which makes the J call doubtful. Germline CDR1 SEHNR, CDR2 FQNEAQ (reference sequence). The CDR3 has 15 residues. The CDR3 sequence is CASSFRLVEDNEQFF. Written as DNA, the CDR3 is TGTGCCAGCAGCTTTCGACTAGTAGAGGACAATGAGCAGTTCTTC.